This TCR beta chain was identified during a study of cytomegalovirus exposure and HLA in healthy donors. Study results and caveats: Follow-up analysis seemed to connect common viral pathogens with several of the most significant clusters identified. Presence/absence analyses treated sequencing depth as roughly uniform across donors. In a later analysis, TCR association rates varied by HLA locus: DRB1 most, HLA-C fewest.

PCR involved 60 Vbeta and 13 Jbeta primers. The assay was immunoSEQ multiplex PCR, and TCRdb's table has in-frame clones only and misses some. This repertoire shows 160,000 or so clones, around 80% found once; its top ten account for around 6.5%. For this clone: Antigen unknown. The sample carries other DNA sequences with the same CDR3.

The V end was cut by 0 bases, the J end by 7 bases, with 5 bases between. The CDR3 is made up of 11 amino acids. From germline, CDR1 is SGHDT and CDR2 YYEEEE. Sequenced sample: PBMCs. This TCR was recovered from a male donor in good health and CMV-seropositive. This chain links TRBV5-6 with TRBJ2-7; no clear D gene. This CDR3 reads CASSLAREQYF. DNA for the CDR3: TGTGCCAGCAGCTTGGCGCGGGAGCAGTACTTC.